This T cell receptor beta chain was observed in a study of PD-L1 blockade in urothelial cancer. Time point here: peripheral blood 6 weeks after treatment start. Patients each gave 1 to 8 samples, pretreatment and on-treatment. Sequencing was performed with immunoSEQ multiplex PCR; in TCRdb, only in-frame clones are kept and a portion is missing. The table includes nearly 45,000 clones, more than 75% detected once. V lost 6 bases, J lost 2 bases, and 8 bases stayed unmatched. The CDR3 totals 16 residues. Germline V gene data show CDR1 as MDHEN and CDR2 as SYDVKM. The origin of this receptor is a man aged 55 to 69 with urothelial cancer. The chain is built from TRBV28 and TRBJ1-4; 8 bases fit TRBD1. The source material was PBMCs, sampled around atezolizumab (anti-PD-L1) treatment. DNA for the CDR3: TGTGCCAGCAGCCTCACAGGGGGAGGCACTAATGAAAAACTGTTTTTT. Protein product: CASSLTGGGTNEKLFF.